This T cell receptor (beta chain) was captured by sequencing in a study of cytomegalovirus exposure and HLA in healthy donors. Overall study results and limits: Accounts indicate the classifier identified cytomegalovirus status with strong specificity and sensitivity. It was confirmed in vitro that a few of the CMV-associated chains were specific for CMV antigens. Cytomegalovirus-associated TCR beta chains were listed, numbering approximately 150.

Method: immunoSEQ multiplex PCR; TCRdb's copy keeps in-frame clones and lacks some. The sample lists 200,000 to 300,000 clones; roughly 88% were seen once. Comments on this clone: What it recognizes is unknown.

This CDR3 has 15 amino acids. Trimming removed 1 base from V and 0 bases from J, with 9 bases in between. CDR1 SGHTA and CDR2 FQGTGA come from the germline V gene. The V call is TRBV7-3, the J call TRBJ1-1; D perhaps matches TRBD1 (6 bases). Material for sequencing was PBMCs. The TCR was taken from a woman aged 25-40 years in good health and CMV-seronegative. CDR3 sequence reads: CASSLNTGLNTEAFF. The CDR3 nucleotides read TGTGCCAGCAGCTTAAATACAGGGCTGAACACTGAAGCTTTCTTT.